This TCR beta chain was observed in a study of PD-L1 blockade in urothelial cancer. Whole-study context: Of prior chemotherapy regimens, patients had received between 0 and 3. Blood yielded a median of 141,255 T cells per sample. Study-wide findings and caveats: When pretreatment blood TCR clonality was below the median, it predicted better survival.

Data came from immunoSEQ multiplex PCR; TCRdb stores just in-frame clones and leaves some out. Seen here are tens of thousands of clones, approximately 83% observed once, and the top ten hold under 15%. About this clone: Antigen unknown.

Trimming pared 6 bases from V and 4 bases from J, leaving 12 bases between. Germline CDR1 and CDR2: WNHNN and SYGVQD (reference sequence). The CDR3 runs 13 residues. Time point denoted: pretreatment peripheral blood. Locally advanced or metastatic urothelial carcinoma was present in patients. The starting material was PBMCs, obtained around atezolizumab (anti-PD-L1) treatment. The chain is built from TRBV10-1 and TRBJ1-1; D is ambiguous. The origin of this receptor is a man aged 60 to 69 with urothelial cancer. This chain's CDR3 is CASRIGFGTEAFF. The CDR3 coding sequence is TGCGCCAGCAGAATCGGGTTCGGCACTGAAGCTTTCTTT.